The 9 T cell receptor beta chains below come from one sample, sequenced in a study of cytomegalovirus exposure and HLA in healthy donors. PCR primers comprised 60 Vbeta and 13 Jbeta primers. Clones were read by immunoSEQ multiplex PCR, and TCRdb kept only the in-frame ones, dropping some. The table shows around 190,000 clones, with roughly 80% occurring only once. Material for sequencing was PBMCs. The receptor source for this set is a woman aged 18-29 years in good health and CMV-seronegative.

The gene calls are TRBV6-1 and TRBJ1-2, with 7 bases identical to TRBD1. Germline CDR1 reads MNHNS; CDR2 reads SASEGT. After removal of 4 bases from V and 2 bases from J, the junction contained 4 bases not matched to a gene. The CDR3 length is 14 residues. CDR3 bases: TGTGCCAGCAGTGTGGGGACAGACAACTATGGCTACACCTTC. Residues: CASSVGTDNYGYTF.

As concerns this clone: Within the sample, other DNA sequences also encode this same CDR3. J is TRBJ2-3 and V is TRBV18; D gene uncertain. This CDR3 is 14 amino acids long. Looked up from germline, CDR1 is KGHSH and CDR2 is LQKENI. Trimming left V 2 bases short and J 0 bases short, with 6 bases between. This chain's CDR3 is CASSPGLSTDTQYF. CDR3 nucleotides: TGTGCCAGCTCACCAGGGCTTAGCACAGATACGCAGTATTTT.

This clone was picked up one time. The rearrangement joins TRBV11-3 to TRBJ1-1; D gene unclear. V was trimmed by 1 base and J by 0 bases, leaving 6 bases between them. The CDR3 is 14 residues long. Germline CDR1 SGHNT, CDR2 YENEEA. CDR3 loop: CASSLGRLNTEAFF. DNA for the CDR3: TGTGCCAGCAGCTTAGGGAGATTGAACACTGAAGCTTTCTTT.

The CDR3 reads CASSAFQGAPNQPQHF. As DNA, the CDR3 is TGTGCCAGCAGTGCCTTTCAGGGGGCCCCCAATCAGCCCCAGCATTTT. The chain carries TRBV6-1 and TRBJ1-5, with 8 bases that match TRBD1. The CDR3 totals 16 residues. Germline lookup yields CDR1 MNHNS and CDR2 SASEGT. Trimming cost V 4 bases and J 3 bases; bases outside gene matches: 8.

The CDR3 is CASRQQGANSNQPQHF. CDR3 DNA sequence: TGTGCCAGTCGTCAACAGGGGGCTAATAGCAATCAGCCCCAGCATTTT. The V and J genes are TRBV19 and TRBJ1-5; 9 nucleotides agree with TRBD1. The length of the CDR3 is 16 residues. Per germline, CDR1 LNHDA and CDR2 SQIVND (reference sequence). The J segment lost 0 bases and the V segment lost 8 bases, leaving 8 bases of the junction unmatched.

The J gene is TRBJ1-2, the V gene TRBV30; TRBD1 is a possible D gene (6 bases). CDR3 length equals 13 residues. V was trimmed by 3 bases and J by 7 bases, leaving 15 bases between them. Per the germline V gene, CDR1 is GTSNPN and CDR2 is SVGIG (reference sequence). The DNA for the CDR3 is TGTGCCTGGAGGTTACAGGGAAAAGGTGGCTACACCTTC. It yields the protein CAWRLQGKGGYTF. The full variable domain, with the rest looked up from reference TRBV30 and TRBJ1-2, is SQTIHQWPATLVQPVGSPLSLECTVEGTSNPNLYWYRQAAGRGLQLLFYSVGIGQISSEVPQNLSASRPQDRQFILSSKKLLLSDSGFYLCAWRLQGKGGYTFGSGTRLTVV.

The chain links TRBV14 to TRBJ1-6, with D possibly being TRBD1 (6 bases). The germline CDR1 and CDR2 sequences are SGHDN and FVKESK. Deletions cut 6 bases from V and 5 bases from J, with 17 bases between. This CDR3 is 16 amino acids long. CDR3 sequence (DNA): TGTGCCAGCAGGAACTCCGGGGGGGGCAATAATTCACCCCTCCACTTT. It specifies CASRNSGGGNNSPLHF.

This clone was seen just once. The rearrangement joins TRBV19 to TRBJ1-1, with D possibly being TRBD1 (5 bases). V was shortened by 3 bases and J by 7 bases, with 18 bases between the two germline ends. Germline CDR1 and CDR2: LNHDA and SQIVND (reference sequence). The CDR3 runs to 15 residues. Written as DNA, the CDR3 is TGTGCCAGTAGTATGTCGCAGATACTTAGGGGTGAAGCTTTCTTT. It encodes CASSMSQILRGEAFF. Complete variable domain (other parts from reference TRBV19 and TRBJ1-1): DGGITQSPKYLFRKEGQNVTLSCEQNLNHDAMYWYRQDPGQGLRLIYYSQIVNDFQKGDIAEGYSVSREKKESFPLTVTSAQKNPTAFYLCASSMSQILRGEAFFGQGTRLTVV.

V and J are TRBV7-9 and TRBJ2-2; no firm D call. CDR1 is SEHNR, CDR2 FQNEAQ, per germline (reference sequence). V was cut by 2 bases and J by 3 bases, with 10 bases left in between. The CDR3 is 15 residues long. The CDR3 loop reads CASSLHSGDTGELFF. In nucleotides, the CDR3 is TGTGCCAGCAGCTTACACTCGGGTGACACCGGGGAGCTGTTTTTT.